These 27 T cell receptor beta chains were sequenced from one sample in a study of T cell changes during pregnancy in multiple sclerosis. The table came from immunoSEQ multiplex PCR; TCRdb's copy has only in-frame clones and leaves some out. The table includes tens of thousands of clones, 88% detected once. The source material was CD4+ T cells from peripheral blood mononuclear cells, sampled in the first trimester of pregnancy. The origin of the receptors is a female donor in good health, enrolled as a control in a pregnancy study.

Note on this clone: The junction shows a germline mismatch at one end, possibly a read error. The chain links TRBV7-7 to TRBJ2-2; D uncertain. The germline CDR1 and CDR2 sequences are SSHAT and FNYEAQ (reference sequence). The CDR3 loop spans 14 amino acids. The CDR3 region has the DNA TGTGCTAGCAGCTTAGCCGGGTTCCCCGGGGAGCTGTTTTTT. It yields the protein CASSLAGFPGELFF.

The chain links TRBV25-1 to TRBJ1-2; TRBD1 matches at 9 bases. With V trimmed by 3 bases and J by 4 bases, 12 bases remained unmatched. CDR3 length: 17 residues. From germline, CDR1 is MGHDK and CDR2 SYGVNS. For the CDR3, the DNA is TGTGCCAGCAGTGACCCCGGACAGGGGCCCTCTGGCTATGGCTACACCTTC. It is translated as CASSDPGQGPSGYGYTF.

Only a few counts were recorded for this clone. This sequence joins TRBV1 and TRBJ1-5. TRBV1 is shown as a pseudogene. This CDR3 contains 14 residues. CDR3 region: CTSSQIRQTWPQHF. The CDR3 nucleotides read TGCACCAGCAGCCAGATTCGCCAGACTTGGCCCCAGCATTTT.

The gene calls are TRBV7-6 and TRBJ2-6; D unresolved. Trimming cost V 6 bases and J 3 bases, with 9 bases left between them. The CDR3 runs 14 residues. The germline gives CDR1 SGHVS, CDR2 FNYEAQ. The CDR3 loop reads CASSPIIGANVLTF. CDR3 bases: TGTGCCAGCAGTCCTATCATTGGGGCCAACGTCCTGACTTTC.

This chain connects TRBV6-5 to TRBJ2-7, with 9 bases that match TRBD1. The CDR3 has 15 amino acids. The ends lost 5 bases at V and 2 bases at J; junction bases unmatched: 7. Germline V gene lookup returns CDR1 MNHEY and CDR2 SVGAGI. The CDR3 spells CASSRVGTGTYEQYF. The CDR3 DNA is TGTGCCAGCAGTCGAGTCGGGACAGGGACCTACGAGCAGTACTTC.

This chain links TRBV6-1 with TRBJ2-3; 10 nucleotides line up with TRBD2. The germline V gene has CDR1 MNHNS and CDR2 SASEGT. There are 16 residues in the CDR3. Losses at the gene ends were 4 bases for V and 5 bases for J; bases not matched to a gene: 9. This CDR3 reads CASSVASGGAEDTQYF. The CDR3 DNA reads as TGTGCCAGCAGTGTGGCCAGCGGGGGGGCCGAAGATACGCAGTATTTT.

The rearrangement joins TRBV11-3 to TRBJ2-2; D ambiguous. V lost 3 bases to trimming and J lost 8 bases, with 10 bases between them. CDR1 is SGHNT, CDR2 YENEEA, per germline. The CDR3 contains 13 residues. The chain's CDR3 is CASSLTSQGELFF. The DNA for the CDR3 is TGTGCCAGCAGCTTGACGTCACAGGGGGAGCTGTTTTTT.

V and J are TRBV11-3 and TRBJ2-7; tentatively, D is TRBD1 (6 bases). Trimming left V 0 bases short and J 1 base short, with 16 bases between. Germline loops: CDR1 SGHNT, CDR2 YENEEA. The CDR3 length is 17 residues. The CDR3 DNA is TGTGCCAGCAGCTTAGAAGTCACACAGGGAAGTTCCTACGAGCAGTACTTC. It codes for CASSLEVTQGSSYEQYF.

This clone was counted only a few times. The chain joins TRBV4-3 to TRBJ1-1, with TRBD1 identical over 7 bases. There are 17 residues in the CDR3. Germline-derived CDR1 and CDR2 are LGHNA and YSLEER. V lost 0 bases to trimming and J lost 5 bases; unmatched junction nucleotides: 12. The CDR3 reads CASSQEVGRGLDTEAFF. The CDR3 nucleotides read TGCGCCAGCAGCCAAGAAGTGGGCAGGGGGTTGGATACTGAAGCTTTCTTT.

The rearrangement joins TRBV25-1 to TRBJ2-7, with D perhaps TRBD1 (6 bases). V was shortened by 5 bases and J by 6 bases, with 20 bases between the two germline ends. The V gene's germline CDR1 is MGHDK and CDR2 SYGVNS. CDR3 length: 15 residues. In nucleotides, the CDR3 is TGTGCCAGCAGTACTAGAGGTATGGGCAGGGGCGAGCAGTACTTC. It encodes CASSTRGMGRGEQYF.

The count of this clone is one. This chain uses TRBV14 with TRBJ2-1; 7 bases map to TRBD1. The V gene end was trimmed by 4 bases and the J gene end by 6 bases; junction bases not matched to a gene: 3. CDR3 size: 13 residues. Germline-derived CDR1 and CDR2 are SGHDN and FVKESK. The CDR3 sequence: CASSPRQGNEQFF. The CDR3 region has the DNA TGTGCCAGCAGCCCCCGACAGGGCAATGAGCAGTTCTTC.

The chain employs TRBV6-1 and TRBJ1-1, with D perhaps TRBD1 (6 bases). The CDR3 loop spans 13 amino acids. Between the trimmed V and J ends, which lost 6 bases and 1 base, there was a span of 9 bases. Germline V CDR1 and CDR2: MNHNS, SASEGT. The CDR3 region has the DNA TGTGCCAGCAGCTGGGGACAGAACACTGAAGCTTTCTTT. It translates to CASSWGQNTEAFF.

The J gene is TRBJ2-6, the V gene TRBV18, with D possibly TRBD1 on 5 matching bases. Looked up from germline, CDR1 is KGHSH and CDR2 is LQKENI. This CDR3 contains 17 residues. Trimming removed 0 bases at V and 0 bases at J, with 9 bases between. In DNA form, the CDR3 reads TGTGCCAGCTCACCACCCACAGGAAGCTCTGGGGCCAACGTCCTGACTTTC. It yields the protein CASSPPTGSSGANVLTF.

This chain connects TRBV4-2 to TRBJ2-3; D possibly corresponds to TRBD2 (5 bases). The CDR3 sequence is 14 residues long. V was pared by 1 base and J by 5 bases, with 10 bases between. Germline lookup yields CDR1 LGHNA and CDR2 YNFKEQ. The CDR3 DNA follows: TGTGCCAGCAGCCAAGGGGCCCGGGGAGATACGCAGTATTTT. Encoded protein: CASSQGARGDTQYF.

The chain employs TRBV5-1 and TRBJ2-5; TRBD2 matches at 15 bases. CDR3 length: 17 residues. CDR1 is SGHRS, CDR2 YFSETQ, per germline. Trimming removed 4 bases from V and 0 bases from J; junction bases left unmatched: 4. CDR3 sequence: CASSPGTSGGYQETQYF. The CDR3 DNA is TGCGCCAGCAGCCCTGGGACTAGCGGGGGGTACCAAGAGACCCAGTACTTC.

The genes are TRBV14 and TRBJ2-7; D gene uncertain. V lost 4 bases and J lost 8, with 12 bases in between. The CDR3 is 12 residues long. Germline V gene sequence: CDR1 SGHDN, CDR2 FVKESK. The CDR3 DNA is TGTGCCAGCAGCCCCTATACCCTCAAGCAGTACTTC. The encoded protein is CASSPYTLKQYF.

The genes are TRBV4-3 and TRBJ1-1, with TRBD1 matching 7 bases. The ends lost 0 bases at V and 11 bases at J; junction bases unmatched: 6. This CDR3 has 13 amino acids. The germline gives CDR1 LGHNA, CDR2 YSLEER. CDR3 protein: CASSQDRGGSAFF. The CDR3 DNA follows: TGCGCCAGCAGCCAAGATAGAGGGGGCTCGGCTTTCTTT.

This clone was seen just once. The gene calls are TRBV9 and TRBJ2-2; perhaps TRBD1 as D (6 bases). The germline gives CDR1 SGDLS, CDR2 YYNGEE. This CDR3 is built from 16 residues. Trimming shortened V by 3 bases and J by 0 bases, and 12 bases separated the two germline ends. CDR3 coding DNA: TGTGCCAGCAGCGCAACACAGGGATCGAACACCGGGGAGCTGTTTTTT. Its translation is CASSATQGSNTGELFF.

The chain employs TRBV18 and TRBJ2-5; TRBD1 matches at 8 bases. Germline CDR1 KGHSH, CDR2 LQKENI. J lost 4 bases, V lost 6 bases, and 7 bases had no gene match. The CDR3 totals 14 residues. In nucleotides, the CDR3 is TGTGCCAGCTCCCCAACAGGGGGTTCAGAGACCCAGTACTTC. Residues: CASSPTGGSETQYF.

V usage is TRBV7-3 and J usage is TRBJ1-1; no reliable D call. The length of the CDR3 is 13 residues. V dropped 1 base and J dropped 3 bases, with 6 bases sitting between them. In germline, CDR1 is SGHTA, CDR2 FQGTGA. As DNA, the CDR3 is TGTGCCAGCAGCTTAAACGCAGACACTGAAGCTTTCTTT. It codes for CASSLNADTEAFF.

The chain couples TRBV18 to TRBJ1-3, with 8 bases identical to TRBD1. Germline CDR1 KGHSH, CDR2 LQKENI. With 3 bases clipped from V and 8 bases from J, the junction kept 6 bases outside the gene matches. CDR3 length: 14 amino acids. In DNA form, the CDR3 reads TGTGCCAGCTCACCGACAGGGGTAGAGGACACCATATATTTT. It is translated as CASSPTGVEDTIYF.

The genes are TRBV4-2 and TRBJ2-3, with 9 nucleotides matching TRBD2. Per germline, CDR1 LGHNA and CDR2 YNFKEQ. The CDR3 length is 16 residues. Unmatched junction bases numbered 6, after V lost 2 bases and J lost 3 bases. In DNA form, the CDR3 reads TGTGCCAGCAGCCAACTGAGCGGGGGGATAACAGATACGCAGTATTTT. This gives the protein CASSQLSGGITDTQYF.

CDR3: CASSLAGVTDTQYF. In DNA form, the CDR3 reads TGTGCCAGCAGCTTAGCAGGGGTCACAGATACGCAGTATTTT. J is TRBJ2-3 and V is TRBV7-8, with D maybe TRBD1 (5 bases). Germline loops: CDR1 SGHVS, CDR2 FQNEAQ. Trimming took 0 bases from V and 2 from J, leaving 6 bases between them. The CDR3 extends over 14 amino acids.

This clone was observed a single time. V is TRBV5-5 and J is TRBJ2-3, with 10 bases that match TRBD2. Germline CDR1 and CDR2: SGHKS and YYEKEE (reference sequence). CDR3 size: 19 residues. Trimming took 1 base from V and 6 from J; bases not matched to a gene: 17. CDR3 amino acids: CASSLMVAGGPTETDTQYF. In DNA, the CDR3 is TGTGCCAGCAGCTTGATGGTAGCGGGGGGCCCGACCGAGACGGATACGCAGTATTTT.

On this clone itself: The same CDR3 arises from other DNA sequences in this sample as well. V is TRBV30 and J is TRBJ1-4; D unclear. CDR1 is GTSNPN, CDR2 SVGIG, per germline (reference sequence). CDR3 length: 13 amino acids. V was trimmed by 2 bases and J by 4 bases, leaving 8 bases between them. The chain's CDR3 is CAWSLRYNEKLFF. CDR3 nucleotides: TGTGCCTGGAGTCTCCGGTATAATGAAAAACTGTTTTTT. The full variable domain, rest sourced from reference TRBV30 and TRBJ1-4, is SQTIHQWPATLVQPVGSPLSLECTVEGTSNPNLYWYRQAAGRGLQLLFYSVGIGQISSEVPQNLSASRPQDRQFILSSKKLLLSDSGFYLCAWSLRYNEKLFFGSGTQLSVL.

V gene TRBV7-2 combines with J gene TRBJ2-7, with a tentative D call TRBD2 (7 bases). The germline CDR1 and CDR2 sequences are SGHTA and FQGNSA. This CDR3 region has 14 residues. V was pared by 8 bases and J by 5 bases, with 19 bases between. The chain's CDR3 is CASSRGGAVNEQYF. Here the CDR3 DNA reads TGTGCCAGCTCGAGAGGGGGGGCCGTCAACGAGCAGTACTTC.

V is TRBV5-1 and J is TRBJ2-1; the D gene is possibly TRBD1 (6 bases). The CDR3 covers 14 residues. CDR1 SGHRS and CDR2 YFSETQ come from the germline V gene. V gave up 6 bases and J gave up 6 bases, with 16 bases separating them. CDR3 DNA sequence: TGCGCCAGCAACCCAGGGGAGTCTGTCAATGAGCAGTTCTTC. Its translation is CASNPGESVNEQFF. Supplemented by reference TRBV5-1 and TRBJ2-1, the full variable domain reads KAGVTQTPRYLIKTRGQQVTLSCSPISGHRSVSWYQQTPGQGLQFLFEYFSETQRNKGNFPGRFSGRQFSNSRSEMNVSTLELGDSALYLCASNPGESVNEQFFGPGTRLTVL.